This T cell receptor beta chain was observed in a study of T-cell reconstitution after alpha-beta-depleted transplantation in children. General study findings and limits: It was reported that alpha-beta T cells came from several hundred expanded graft clones (about two months after transplant).

A library of TCRbeta sequences, prepared with unique molecular identifiers, was generated. TCRdb re-called the PCR reads with MiXCR, one entry per CDR3 protein. This sample has roughly 100,000 distinct CDR3 sequences; about 5.6% occur once, and the top ten carry 5.5% to 7%. This clonotype appeared many times. Its specificity is not known. The sequence derives from a female patient between 2 and 15 years old who had a stem cell transplant for Fanconi anemia, so the T cells may come from the graft donor. The sequencing used PBMCs, mostly from graft donor cells, collected 60 days after TCRalphabeta/CD19-depleted stem cell transplant.

CDR3 DNA sequence: TGTGCCAGCAAGGTTCCGGGATGGGCGACAAGCTACGAGCAGTACTTC. Protein product: CASKVPGWATSYEQYF. The V call is TRBV2, the J call TRBJ2-7, with a tentative D call TRBD2 (5 bases). Germline loops: CDR1 SNHLY, CDR2 FYNNEI. V was cut by 7 bases and J by 3 bases, with 22 bases left in between. CDR3 size: 16 residues.